The 29 T cell receptor beta chains presented below share a single source sample, sequenced in a study of cytomegalovirus exposure and HLA in healthy donors. Using immunoSEQ multiplex PCR, the repertoire was profiled, and TCRdb retains in-frame clones only, with some absent. The sample holds around 150,000 clones, roughly nine tenths seen once. Source material: PBMCs. Every receptor here comes from a woman in her twenties or thirties in good health and CMV-seronegative.

The gene calls are TRBV9 and TRBJ2-7; D ambiguous. V shed 3 bases and J shed 4 bases, with 8 bases lying between them. The CDR3 has 12 residues. Germline CDR1 and CDR2: SGDLS and YYNGEE. CDR3 residues: CASSADQYEQYF. The DNA for the CDR3 is TGTGCCAGCAGCGCAGACCAATACGAGCAGTACTTC.

This rearrangement joins TRBV6-6 to TRBJ1-1; no clear D gene. The CDR3 runs to 16 residues. Deletions cut 5 bases from V and 5 bases from J, with 21 bases between. The germline gives CDR1 MNHNY, CDR2 SVGAGI (reference sequence). The chain's CDR3 is CASSTFTAFGLTEAFF. Here the CDR3 DNA reads TGTGCCAGCAGTACATTTACAGCTTTCGGGCTGACTGAAGCTTTCTTT.

The sample holds one count of this clone. Written as DNA, the CDR3 is TGTGCCAGCAGTGAAAGGCAGACCCAAGAGACCCAGTACTTC. Translation: CASSERQTQETQYF. The chain links TRBV2 to TRBJ2-5; D remains ambiguous. Trimming took 2 bases from V and 1 from J, leaving 8 bases between them. CDR1 is SNHLY and CDR2 is FYNNEI in the germline V gene. The CDR3 is 14 amino acids.

The chain has TRBV6-5 and TRBJ2-1, with 7 nucleotides matching TRBD1. Trimming at V came to 5 bases and at J to 0 bases, leaving 4 bases not matched to a gene. Germline CDR1 MNHEY, CDR2 SVGAGI. The CDR3 extends over 15 amino acids. The CDR3 sequence: CASSQDRSSYNEQFF. CDR3 nucleotides: TGTGCCAGCAGTCAGGACAGGAGCTCCTACAATGAGCAGTTCTTC.

This chain links TRBV10-3 with TRBJ1-2, with a tentative D call TRBD1 (5 bases). The germline V gene encodes CDR1 ENHRY and CDR2 SYGVKD. V dropped 0 bases and J dropped 5 bases, with 13 bases sitting between them. The CDR3 has 15 amino acids. This CDR3 reads CAISESQGAVYGYTF. In DNA form, the CDR3 reads TGTGCCATCAGTGAGTCGCAGGGCGCGGTATATGGCTACACCTTC.

This clone was seen a few times. The CDR3 reads CASSLAPGGGSPLHF. The CDR3, as DNA: TGTGCCAGCAGCTTAGCGCCTGGGGGCGGTTCACCCCTCCACTTT. The rearrangement joins TRBV7-6 to TRBJ1-6, with D possibly TRBD1 on 6 matching bases. Germline V CDR1 and CDR2: SGHVS, FNYEAQ. V gave up 0 bases and J gave up 9 bases, with 12 bases separating them. The CDR3 runs to 15 residues.

V is TRBV7-9 and J is TRBJ1-5; D is unclear. Trimming took 4 bases from V and 6 from J, leaving 13 bases between them. Germline V gives CDR1 SEHNR, CDR2 FQNEAQ (reference sequence). The CDR3 runs 14 residues. CDR3 loop: CASSSPGTGQPQHF. CDR3 DNA: TGTGCCAGCAGCTCGCCGGGAACGGGTCAGCCCCAGCATTTT.

This chain connects TRBV7-2 to TRBJ2-5; 7 bases fit TRBD2. J lost 5 bases, V lost 5 bases, and 8 bases had no gene match. CDR1 and CDR2 from the germline V gene are SGHTA and FQGNSA. This CDR3 contains 14 residues. In DNA, the CDR3 is TGTGCCAGCAGCCGGGGGAGGGGACGGGAGACCCAGTACTTC. This codes for CASSRGRGRETQYF.

The rearrangement links TRBV5-1 to TRBJ2-5; D not certain. In germline, CDR1 is SGHRS, CDR2 YFSETQ. The CDR3 sequence is 15 residues long. V lost 0 bases and J lost 2, with 11 bases in between. Here the CDR3 DNA reads TGCGCCAGCAGCTTGGTAATTCAGAAACAAGAGACCCAGTACTTC. It translates to CASSLVIQKQETQYF.

The chain links TRBV28 to TRBJ2-7, with 9 bases that match TRBD1. Trimming cost V 3 bases and J 1 base; bases outside gene matches: 4. The CDR3 length is 15 residues. Germline values: CDR1 MDHEN, CDR2 SYDVKM. The CDR3 region has the DNA TGTGCCAGCAGTTTGCCCGGGACAGGGTCCTACGAGCAGTACTTC. Its protein product is CASSLPGTGSYEQYF.

This clone has a single count. CDR3 region: CASSGLLLSGNTIYF. CDR3 DNA: TGTGCCAGCAGCGGACTACTTCTCTCTGGAAACACCATATATTTT. The rearrangement links TRBV14 to TRBJ1-3; no reliable D call. Per germline, CDR1 SGHDN and CDR2 FVKESK. CDR3 length equals 15 residues. V was cut by 5 bases and J by 0 bases, with 11 bases left in between.

This chain uses TRBV6-5 with TRBJ2-7, with 13 positions matching TRBD2. This CDR3 has 15 residues. V dropped 4 bases and J dropped 2; count of bases not matched to a gene: 2. CDR1 and CDR2 (germline): MNHEY, SVGAGI. As DNA, the CDR3 is TGTGCCAGCAGTTCGGGGACTAGCGGGGCCTACGAGCAGTACTTC. Its translation: CASSSGTSGAYEQYF.

The chain links TRBV6-5 to TRBJ1-3; no clear D gene. Trimming pared 10 bases from V and 1 base from J, leaving 5 bases between. Germline V gene data show CDR1 as MNHEY and CDR2 as SVGAGI. The CDR3 has 11 amino acids. This CDR3 reads CATLSGNTIYF. In DNA form, the CDR3 reads TGTGCCACCCTGTCTGGAAACACCATATATTTT.

This clone was counted only a few times. The chain recombines TRBV4-1 with TRBJ2-7; 8 positions agree with TRBD1. The trim removed 1 base at V and 7 bases at J, leaving 15 bases unmatched. The CDR3 sequence is 17 residues long. Germline CDR1 reads MGHRA; CDR2 reads YSYEKL. The CDR3 nucleotides are TGCGCCAGCAGCCAAGTGTTAATCCGGCAGGGGGCTTATGAGCAGTACTTC. Residues: CASSQVLIRQGAYEQYF.

The chain uses TRBV7-3 and TRBJ2-7, with 9 nucleotides matching TRBD1. The V gene end was trimmed by 4 bases and the J gene end by 5 bases; junction bases not matched to a gene: 6. The germline gives CDR1 SGHTA, CDR2 FQGTGA. CDR3 size: 14 residues. CDR3 region: CASSSTGTGNEQYF. Written as DNA, the CDR3 is TGTGCCAGCAGCTCTACCGGGACAGGGAACGAGCAGTACTTC. Full variable domain (missing parts from reference TRBV7-3 and TRBJ2-7): GAGVSQTPSNKVTEKGKYVELRCDPISGHTALYWYRQSLGQGPEFLIYFQGTGAADDSGLPNDRFFAVRPEGSVSTLKIQRTERGDSAVYLCASSSTGTGNEQYFGPGTRLTVT.

The chain joins TRBV27 to TRBJ1-1; 8 bases map to TRBD1. J gave up 4 bases and V 1 base, and 8 bases lay outside the gene matches. Germline CDR1 and CDR2: MNHEY and SMNVEV (reference sequence). The CDR3 is 16 amino acids. The CDR3 loop reads CASSLFIGQGFTEAFF. CDR3 DNA: TGTGCCAGCAGTTTATTTATTGGACAGGGTTTCACTGAAGCTTTCTTT.

The genes are TRBV27 and TRBJ2-7; D unclear. With 3 bases removed from V and 3 bases from J, the gap between germline ends came to 15 bases. This CDR3 is 15 amino acids long. Germline lookup yields CDR1 MNHEY and CDR2 SMNVEV (reference sequence). The CDR3 bases are TGTGCCAGCAGTTTCCAGGACGGAAGAGACTACGAGCAGTACTTC. It encodes CASSFQDGRDYEQYF.

The table lists this clone with a count of one. This chain links TRBV7-2 with TRBJ2-1; D may match TRBD1 or TRBD2 (5 bases each). This CDR3 is built from 16 residues. V was cut by 5 bases and J by 6 bases, with 20 bases left in between. The V gene's germline CDR1 is SGHTA and CDR2 FQGNSA. The CDR3 loop reads CASSAPGTPAVNEQFF. The CDR3 DNA follows: TGTGCCAGCAGCGCCCCCGGGACCCCCGCCGTCAATGAGCAGTTCTTC. The whole variable domain, filled in from reference TRBV7-2 and TRBJ2-1, reads GAGVSQSPSNKVTEKGKDVELRCDPISGHTALYWYRQSLGQGLEFLIYFQGNSAPDKSGLPSDRFSAERTGGSVSTLTIQRTQQEDSAVYLCASSAPGTPAVNEQFFGPGTRLTVL.

This clone was detected only a few times. The rearrangement joins TRBV25-1 to TRBJ1-6; TRBD1 is a possible D gene (6 bases). This CDR3 has 14 amino acids. From germline, CDR1 is MGHDK and CDR2 SYGVNS. The germline V and J ends were trimmed by 4 bases and 8 bases, with 12 bases remaining between them. CDR3: CASSAGGRYSPLHF. In nucleotides, the CDR3 is TGTGCCAGCAGTGCGGGGGGGCGTTATTCACCCCTCCACTTT. Full variable domain (outside the CDR3, taken from reference TRBV25-1 and TRBJ1-6): EADIYQTPRYLVIGTGKKITLECSQTMGHDKMYWYQQDPGMELHLIHYSYGVNSTEKGDLSSESTVSRIRTEHFPLTLESARPSHTSQYLCASSAGGRYSPLHFGNGTRLTVT.

The gene calls are TRBV2 and TRBJ1-2; 10 positions agree with TRBD1. V lost 6 bases to trimming and J lost 4 bases; unmatched junction nucleotides: 14. The CDR3 is 17 amino acids. Germline V lookup: CDR1 SNHLY, CDR2 FYNNEI. The CDR3 region has the DNA TGTGCCAGCAGCGATCGGACAGGGGGACCCCGAGTCTATGGCTACACCTTC. It is translated as CASSDRTGGPRVYGYTF.

The J gene is TRBJ1-5, the V gene TRBV4-1, with D possibly being TRBD1 (6 bases). V gave up 4 bases and J gave up 0 bases, with 13 bases separating them. Looked up from germline, CDR1 is MGHRA and CDR2 is YSYEKL. The CDR3 loop spans 16 amino acids. The CDR3 region has the DNA TGCGCCAGCAGCCCCACAGGGACGTATAGCAATCAGCCCCAGCATTTT. Residues: CASSPTGTYSNQPQHF.

The J gene is TRBJ2-7, the V gene TRBV29-1, with 8 positions matching TRBD2. This CDR3 spans 14 amino acids. The V gene end was trimmed by 7 bases and the J gene end by 7 bases; junction bases not matched to a gene: 15. The germline V gene encodes CDR1 SQVTM and CDR2 ANQGSEA. The CDR3 bases are TGCAGCGCCAATTCCGGGACTAGTCTTTCAGAGCAGTACTTC. It encodes CSANSGTSLSEQYF.

The chain recombines TRBV10-3 with TRBJ2-1, with 13 bases lining up with TRBD2. V was pared by 6 bases and J by 2 bases, with 10 bases of the junction left unmatched. The CDR3 has 18 residues. Per the germline V gene, CDR1 is ENHRY and CDR2 is SYGVKD. The CDR3 bases are TGTGCCATCAGCCCGGGACTAGCGGGAACCGAACCCTACAATGAGCAGTTCTTC. This sequence encodes CAISPGLAGTEPYNEQFF.

As DNA, the CDR3 is TGTGCCAGCGGGGAGGGAGGAGGACAGCCCCAGCATTTT. Amino acids: CASGEGGGQPQHF. The V call is TRBV6-6, the J call TRBJ1-5; D gene uncertain. Germline CDR1 and CDR2: MNHNY and SVGAGI (reference sequence). This CDR3 is built from 13 residues. Trimming stripped 8 bases from V and 7 bases from J, with 15 bases between.

This clone has a handful of counts. This sequence joins TRBV27 and TRBJ2-7, with TRBD1 identical over 7 bases. J gave up 4 bases and V 5 bases, and 5 bases lay outside the gene matches. The CDR3 is 13 amino acids. Germline V gene sequence: CDR1 MNHEY, CDR2 SMNVEV (reference sequence). The CDR3 loop is CASSPQQGYEQYF. The CDR3 DNA reads TGTGCCAGCAGTCCCCAACAGGGGTACGAGCAGTACTTC.

This rearrangement joins TRBV9 to TRBJ1-1; D unclear. Germline CDR1 SGDLS, CDR2 YYNGEE. Trimming removed 4 bases from V and 4 bases from J, with 11 bases in between. The CDR3 sequence is 13 residues long. CDR3 sequence reads: CASSFRRTTEAFF. The CDR3 nucleotides are TGTGCCAGCAGCTTTCGGAGGACCACTGAAGCTTTCTTT.

The chain uses TRBV5-1 and TRBJ1-1; D might be TRBD1 (5 bases). V lost 0 bases, J lost 3 bases, and 9 bases lay in between. The CDR3 is made up of 14 amino acids. Germline CDR1 is SGHRS and CDR2 is YFSETQ. Written as DNA, the CDR3 is TGCGCCAGCAGCTTGGAGGGGTCGGACACTGAAGCTTTCTTT. The encoded protein is CASSLEGSDTEAFF.

The chain joins TRBV27 to TRBJ2-5; D may be TRBD1 (5 bases). This CDR3 is 13 amino acids long. Looked up from germline, CDR1 is MNHEY and CDR2 is SMNVEV (reference sequence). Between the trimmed V and J ends, which lost 7 bases and 5 bases, there was a span of 14 bases. CDR3 nucleotide sequence: TGTGCCAGCAAGGGGATAACGAGGGAGACCCAGTACTTC. Protein: CASKGITRETQYF.

This clone was detected only once. This chain joins TRBV10-3 and TRBJ2-5; 11 nucleotides agree with TRBD2. The germline V gene has CDR1 ENHRY and CDR2 SYGVKD. Losses at the gene ends were 10 bases for V and 7 bases for J; bases not matched to a gene: 14. The CDR3 extends over 15 amino acids. The CDR3: CATRTLAGDVGTQYF. The CDR3 nucleotides are TGTGCCACCAGGACACTAGCGGGGGACGTCGGGACCCAGTACTTC.